These T cell receptor beta chains were read from a single sample in a study of T cells after yellow fever vaccination. Each CDR3 protein is one row after TCRdb ran MiXCR on the 5' RACE reads. The data contain 450,000 to 600,000 distinct CDR3 sequences, about a sixth of them singletons. The source material was PBMCs, sampled 5 days after the first yellow fever vaccination. The receptors derive from a man between 18 and 35 years old who received the YFV17D yellow fever vaccine. CDR3s include the opening cysteine and the closing phenylalanine or tryptophan. Fields, in order: D gene, J gene, V gene, clone size, CDR3 DNA, CDR3 protein. The D gene is left open where the match is weak. For some rows the clone size is stated as once, few or many, or as a class when expanded; others skip it.

NA TRBJ1-4 TRBV6-5 NA TGTGCCAGCAGTTTCGGGAGCGGGCGTACAACTAATGAAAAACTGTTTTTT CASSFGSGRTTNEKLFF
NA TRBJ1-2 TRBV7-2 NA TGTGCCAGCAGCCAAGCCGGGCAGACAGATGGCTACACCTTC CASSQAGQTDGYTF
NA TRBJ2-1 TRBV9 NA TGTGCCAGCAGCGCAGGGTATTCCTACAATGAGCAGTTCTTC CASSAGYSYNEQFF
NA TRBJ2-2 TRBV21-1 NA TGTGCCAGCAGCAAAGGTCTGGGAAGGAATGGCACCGGGGAGCTGTTTTTT CASSKGLGRNGTGELFF
NA TRBJ2-1 TRBV6-6 few TGTGCCAGCGGGAAGCCAAGATACAATGAGCAGTTCTTC CASGKPRYNEQFF
NA TRBJ1-2 TRBV7-2 few TGTGCCAGCATACCCCAGGGAACCTTC CASIPQGTF
NA TRBJ1-2 TRBV7-2 NA TGTGCCAGCAGCATCCGAGCCCCCTCTTTTAACTATGGCTACACCTTC CASSIRAPSFNYGYTF
NA TRBJ1-2 TRBV12-3/TRBV12-4 NA TGTGCCAGCAGCACGGGTACGGCGGGAAAGAGCTACACCTTC CASSTGTAGKSYTF
TRBD1 TRBJ1-2 TRBV10-3 few TGTGCCATCAGTGAGCGGACAGGGGGCGGGAATGGCTACACCTTC CAISERTGGGNGYTF
NA TRBJ2-5 TRBV5-1 NA TGCGCCAGCAGCTTGAGTGAGGGGGGCGCACAAGAGACCCAGTACTTC CASSLSEGGAQETQYF
NA TRBJ2-7 TRBV25-1 NA TGTGCCAGCAGTGAATCCATCCACGAGCAGTACTTC CASSESIHEQYF
TRBD2 TRBJ2-5 TRBV4-2 NA TGTGCCAGCAGCCAAGAAGAGGTGGGGCGGGGGGGCGGTGAGACCCAGTACTTC CASSQEEVGRGGGETQYF
TRBD1 TRBJ2-5 TRBV20-1 NA TGCAGTGCTAGGTCTACAGGACAGGGAGAGACCCAGTACTTC CSARSTGQGETQYF
NA TRBJ1-2 TRBV7-9 NA TGTGCCAGCAGCTACTTAAACTATGGCTACACCTTC CASSYLNYGYTF
NA TRBJ2-1 TRBV18 NA TGTGCCAGCTCACCACGTGCTTTGGGAGTGGGCTCCTACAATGAGCAGTTCTTC CASSPRALGVGSYNEQFF
NA TRBJ1-2 TRBV12-3/TRBV12-4 few TGTGCCAGCAGCCATTTGGGTAACTATGGCTACACCTTC CASSHLGNYGYTF
NA TRBJ2-5 TRBV11-2 few TGTGCCAGCAGCTTGCGTCCAGGGGAGGGGGAAGAGACCCAGTACTTC CASSLRPGEGEETQYF
TRBD2 TRBJ2-7 TRBV11-3 few TGTGCCAGCAGCCCTAGCGGGGGGTCCCCCTTCTACGAGCAGTACTTC CASSPSGGSPFYEQYF
TRBD2 TRBJ2-3 TRBV11-2 NA TGTGCCAGCAGCTTATTGGGCGCGGGGGGGCAAGATACGCAGTATTTT CASSLLGAGGQDTQYF
TRBD1 TRBJ2-2 TRBV12-3/TRBV12-4 NA TGTGCCAGCAGCCAAGGCACAGGGGTATTTTTGACCTTAGGGGAGCTGTTTTTT CASSQGTGVFLTLGELFF
NA TRBJ2-2 TRBV27 NA TGTGCCAGCAGTTTAATTCTAAACACCGGGGAGCTGTTTTTT CASSLILNTGELFF
NA TRBJ1-3 TRBV7-9 few TGTGCCAGCAGCTTCCAGGTGCCTTTAGGAAACACCATATATTTT CASSFQVPLGNTIYF
NA TRBJ1-6 TRBV5-4 few TGTGCCAGCAGCCACCGACAGGTTAATTCACCCCTCCACTTT CASSHRQVNSPLHF
TRBD1 TRBJ2-1 TRBV19 NA TGTGCCAGTAGTACGACAGGGGGGGAGCAGTTCTTC CASSTTGGEQFF
TRBD1 TRBJ1-2 TRBV6-5 few TGTGCCAGCAGTTACCGGGACAGCTATGGCTACACCTTC CASSYRDSYGYTF
NA TRBJ1-6 TRBV10-3 NA TGTGCCATCTCTAGGCCGGGACAAAATTCACCCCTCCACTTT CAISRPGQNSPLHF
NA TRBJ2-7 TRBV3-1 NA TGTGCCAGCAGCCAAGAGAAGAGGAGTCGGGACGAGCAGTACTTC CASSQEKRSRDEQYF
NA TRBJ2-6 TRBV4-3 NA TGCGCCAGCAGCCAAGATACCAGCTCTGGGGCCAACGTCCTGACTTTC CASSQDTSSGANVLTF
NA TRBJ1-2 TRBV9 NA TGTGCCAGCAGCGTAGGGGGGGCCGGTGTCACCTATGGCTACACCTTC CASSVGGAGVTYGYTF
TRBD1 TRBJ2-5 TRBV18 NA TGTGCCAGCTCCCAGCCACAGGGGGCGGCGGAGACCCAGTACTTC CASSQPQGAAETQYF
TRBD2 TRBJ2-5 TRBV11-2 few TGTGCCAGCAGCTTAAATCTAGCGGGGCGTGCCCAGTACTTC CASSLNLAGRAQYF
NA TRBJ1-3 TRBV12-3/TRBV12-4 few TGTGCCAGCACCCCGGGGGCCGACGAACCTGGAAACACCATATATTTT CASTPGADEPGNTIYF
NA TRBJ1-5 TRBV7-3 few TGTGCCAGCAGTCCCAGACCGAATCAGCCCCAGCATTTT CASSPRPNQPQHF
NA TRBJ2-3 TRBV20-1 NA TGCAGCTCCAGGGGTCTAACAGATACGCAGTATTTT CSSRGLTDTQYF
TRBD2 TRBJ2-3 TRBV9 NA TGTGCCAGCAGCTTCTCCGGGGGGGCGAGCACAGATACGCAGTATTTT CASSFSGGASTDTQYF
NA TRBJ1-1 TRBV7-2 few TGTGCCAGCAGCTCAACTCCGAACACTGAAGCTTTCTTT CASSSTPNTEAFF
NA TRBJ1-5 TRBV15 once TGTGCCACCAGCAGAGATAAAGGGGGTCAGCCCCAGCATTTT CATSRDKGGQPQHF
TRBD2 TRBJ2-3 TRBV12-3/TRBV12-4 few TGTGCCAGCAGCAGACTAGCTCGCGCCATTACGCAGTATTTT CASSRLARAITQYF
TRBD1 TRBJ2-7 TRBV9 few TGTGCCAGCAGCGTACAGGGGGACCCCTACGAGCAGTACTTC CASSVQGDPYEQYF
TRBD1 TRBJ1-5 TRBV29-1 NA TGCAGCGTTGTCTCAGGGGGAGAGCCCCAGCATTTT CSVVSGGEPQHF
TRBD2 TRBJ2-1 TRBV7-6 NA TGTGCCAGCAGCCAGATGCGGGGGGCGAATGAGCAGTTCTTC CASSQMRGANEQFF
TRBD1 TRBJ2-1 TRBV11-1 NA TGTGCCAGCAGCAAAGGACAGGGTAAGGGCAATGAGCAGTTCTTC CASSKGQGKGNEQFF
NA TRBJ1-2 TRBV10-2 NA TGCGCCAGCAGTGGCAGCGAAAGGGGCTACACCTTC CASSGSERGYTF
NA TRBJ1-1 TRBV6-6 few TGTGCCAGCAGTTACTACCAGGAAGAAGCTTTCTTT CASSYYQEEAFF
NA TRBJ1-1 TRBV29-1 NA TGCAGCGTTAGAGGGCTCGACACTGAAGCTTTCTTT CSVRGLDTEAFF
NA TRBJ1-2 TRBV10-3 NA TGTGCCATCAGTGAGGGGGGCAACTATGGCTACACCTTC CAISEGGNYGYTF
NA TRBJ1-1 TRBV10-3 NA TGTGCCATCAGTGTGTCGGGACAGAACACTGAAGCTTTCTTT CAISVSGQNTEAFF
NA TRBJ2-2 TRBV7-9 NA TGTGGTCTGAGGCAGCCCGCCGGGGAGCTGTTTTTT CGLRQPAGELFF
NA TRBJ1-5 TRBV3-1 once TGTGCCAGCAGCCCCAACAGCGAGGGTCTGCAGCCCCAGCATTTT CASSPNSEGLQPQHF
TRBD2 TRBJ2-7 TRBV19 once TGTGCCAGTAGTACCCGAGCGGGGGCCTACGAGCAGTACTTC CASSTRAGAYEQYF